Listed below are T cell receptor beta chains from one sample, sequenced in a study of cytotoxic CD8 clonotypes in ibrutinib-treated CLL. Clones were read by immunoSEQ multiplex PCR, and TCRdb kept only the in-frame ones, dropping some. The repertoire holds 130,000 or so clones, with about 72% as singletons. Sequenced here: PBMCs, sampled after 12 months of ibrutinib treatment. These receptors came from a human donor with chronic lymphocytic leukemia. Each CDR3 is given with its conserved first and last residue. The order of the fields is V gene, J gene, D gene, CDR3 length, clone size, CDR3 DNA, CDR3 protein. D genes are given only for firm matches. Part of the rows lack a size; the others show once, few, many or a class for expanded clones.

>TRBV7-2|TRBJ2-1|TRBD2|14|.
TGTGCCAGCAGCCCAGGACTAGCTCATAATGAGCAGTTCTTC
CASSPGLAHNEQFF
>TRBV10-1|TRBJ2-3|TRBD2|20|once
TGCGCCAGCAGTGCTGACCCCATAACCGGGACTAGCGGGAGAGGAGATACGCAGTATTTT
CASSADPITGTSGRGDTQYF
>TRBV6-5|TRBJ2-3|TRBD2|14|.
TGTTCAGCGGGGGCGGGAGGGCCATCAGATACGCAGTATTTT
CSAGAGGPSDTQYF
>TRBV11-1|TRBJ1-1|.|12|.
TGTGCCAGCAGTAGGTTGGGCACTGAAGCTTTCTTT
CASSRLGTEAFF
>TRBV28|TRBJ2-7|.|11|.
TGTGCCAGCAGCCAGGGCTACGAGCAGTACTTC
CASSQGYEQYF
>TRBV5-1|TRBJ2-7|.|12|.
TGCGCCAGCAGCGACTCCCAGTACGAGCAGTACTTC
CASSDSQYEQYF
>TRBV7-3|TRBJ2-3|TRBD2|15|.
TGTGCCAGCAGCTTAAGCGGGAGGTTCACAGATACGCAGTATTTT
CASSLSGRFTDTQYF
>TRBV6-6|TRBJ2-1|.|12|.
TGTGCCAGCAGTTGGGCTTTGGAGGAGCAGTTCTTC
CASSWALEEQFF
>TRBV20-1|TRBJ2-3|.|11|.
TGCAGTGCTGTTCTAGCAAATACGCAGTATTTT
CSAVLANTQYF
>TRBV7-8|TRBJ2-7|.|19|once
TGTGCCAGCAGTTCCATCCCCGGGCCGATGAGCGGTGCGGGGAACGTGCAGTACTTC
CASSSIPGPMSGAGNVQYF
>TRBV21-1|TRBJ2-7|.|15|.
TGTGCCAGCAGCAAACGCGACGTGAGCTCCTACGAGCAGTACTTC
CASSKRDVSSYEQYF
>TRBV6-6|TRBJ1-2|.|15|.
TGTGCCAGCAGTAAGACGGACGGGCTAAACTATGGCTACACCTTC
CASSKTDGLNYGYTF
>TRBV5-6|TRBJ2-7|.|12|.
TGTGCCAGCAGCTTGGGACAGTACGAGCAGTACTTC
CASSLGQYEQYF
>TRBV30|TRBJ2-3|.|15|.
TGTGCCTGGAGTGTAGGCCAGGGTAGTACAGATACGCAGTATTTT
CAWSVGQGSTDTQYF
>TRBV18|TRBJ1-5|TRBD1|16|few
TGTGCCAGCTCACTTCCCGGGACAGGGCGCAATCAGCCCCAGCATTTT
CASSLPGTGRNQPQHF
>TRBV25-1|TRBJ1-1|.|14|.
TGTGCCAGCAGTGTAACACAGGGTCTCGCTGAAGCTTTCTTT
CASSVTQGLAEAFF
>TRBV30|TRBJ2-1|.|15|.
TGTGCCTGGAGTGTTCAGGTTGGGTCCTACAATGAGCAGTTCTTC
CAWSVQVGSYNEQFF
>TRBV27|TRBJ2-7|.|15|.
TGTGCCAGCAGTATCAGCGTTGGGCACTCCTACGAGCAGTACTTC
CASSISVGHSYEQYF
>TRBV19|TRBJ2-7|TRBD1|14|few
TGTGCCAGTAGGGAACTAGGACAGGGGGGCGAGCAGTACTTC
CASRELGQGGEQYF
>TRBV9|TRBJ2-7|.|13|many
TGTGCCAGCAGCTCCGGGTTCTCCTACGAGCAGTACTTC
CASSSGFSYEQYF
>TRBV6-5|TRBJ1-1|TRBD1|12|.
TGTGCCAGCCAGGGGGCGAACACTGAAGCTTTCTTT
CASQGANTEAFF